This is a list of T cell receptor beta chains from one sample in a study of shared clonotypes between healthy human individuals. Profiling relied on immunoSEQ multiplex PCR, and the TCRdb table lists in-frame clones only, not all of them. Of about 1,800,000 clones in the sample, 85% to 95% are singletons; the top ten hold 1% to 1.5%. Material: naive CD8+ T cells sorted from blood. These receptors all stem from a man younger than 30 in good health. The CDR3 runs from the conserved cysteine through the conserved F or W. D genes are given only for firm matches. The listing skips clone size in some rows; elsewhere it reads once, few, many or a size class.

>TRBV4-1|-|-|TRBJ1-4
CASSQAGFNEKLFF
TGCGCCAGCAGCCAAGCGGGGTTTAATGAAAAACTGTTTTTT
>TRBV5-4|-|-|TRBJ2-7
CASSLRPSYEQYF
TGTGCCAGCAGCTTGAGGCCTTCCTACGAGCAGTACTTC
>TRBV7-3|-|-|TRBJ1-2
CASAFPDLFHFEGYTF
TGTGCCAGCGCCTTTCCCGACCTCTTTCATTTTGAAGGCTACACCTTC
>TRBV11-2|once|TRBD1|TRBJ2-1
CASSWGQEISYNEQFF
TGTGCCAGCAGCTGGGGACAGGAAATATCCTACAATGAGCAGTTCTTC
>TRBV6-5|-|-|TRBJ1-1
CASSYSYTGWTNEAFF
TGTGCCAGCAGTTACTCGTATACAGGGTGGACTAATGAAGCTTTCTTT
>TRBV7-2|-|-|TRBJ2-1
CASSLGSLGYEQFF
TGTGCCAGCAGCTTAGGGTCATTAGGGTATGAGCAGTTCTTC
>TRBV9|-|-|TRBJ2-2
CASSPEGPIFNTGELFF
TGTGCCAGCAGCCCCGAGGGACCGATCTTCAACACCGGGGAGCTGTTTTTT
>TRBV30|-|TRBD1|TRBJ1-2
CASTSGQSYGYTF
TGTGCCTCCACTTCGGGACAGAGCTATGGCTACACCTTC
>TRBV11-2|-|-|TRBJ1-4
CASSLEHQARGEKLFF
TGTGCCAGCAGCTTAGAGCACCAAGCCCGGGGTGAAAAACTGTTTTTT
>TRBV28|-|-|TRBJ1-1
CASSDVRTEAFF
TGTGCCAGCAGTGACGTACGGACTGAAGCTTTCTTT
>TRBV29-1|once|-|TRBJ2-1
CSVELTGRSRNEQFF
TGCAGCGTTGAACTGACAGGGAGGTCGAGGAATGAGCAGTTCTTC
>TRBV25-1|-|-|TRBJ1-1
CASSEPRGINTEAFF
TGTGCCAGCAGTGAACCCCGTGGGATAAACACTGAAGCTTTCTTT
>TRBV28|few|-|TRBJ1-6
CASSVGTRDDSPLHF
TGTGCCAGCAGTGTAGGGACTAGGGATGATTCACCCCTCCACTTT
>TRBV19|-|-|TRBJ1-6
CASSAGAGNSPLHF
TGTGCCAGTAGTGCCGGGGCCGGCAATTCACCCCTCCACTTT
>TRBV5-1|-|TRBD2|TRBJ2-1
CASSLDRQREGSYNEQFF
TGCGCCAGCAGCTTGGACCGACAGCGGGAGGGTTCCTACAATGAGCAGTTCTTC
>TRBV11-2|-|TRBD1|TRBJ2-7
CASSYTGTGDYEQYF
TGTGCCAGCAGCTATACCGGGACAGGGGACTACGAGCAGTACTTC
>TRBV4-1|once|-|TRBJ1-4
CASSQVTTNEKLFF
TGCGCCAGCAGCCAAGTAACTACTAATGAAAAACTGTTTTTT
>TRBV7-6|-|-|TRBJ2-3
CASSLGEDHTQYF
TGTGCCAGCAGCTTAGGTGAGGACCATACGCAGTATTTT
>TRBV10-2|-|-|TRBJ2-1
CASSESQEDNEQFF
TGCGCCAGCAGTGAGAGTCAGGAAGACAATGAGCAGTTCTTC
>TRBV19|-|TRBD2|TRBJ2-7
CASSISSGGVYEQYF
TGTGCCAGTAGTATTTCTTCGGGGGGTGTCTACGAGCAGTACTTC
>TRBV15|-|-|TRBJ1-1
CATSRNRANTEAFF
TGTGCCACCAGCAGGAACAGGGCGAACACTGAAGCTTTCTTT
>TRBV6-6|-|-|TRBJ2-3
CASSQWEFTDTQYF
TGTGCCAGCAGTCAGTGGGAGTTCACAGATACGCAGTATTTT
>TRBV11-2|once|-|TRBJ2-1
CASSLAVGNEQFF
TGTGCCAGCAGCTTAGCAGTGGGTAATGAGCAGTTCTTC
>TRBV11-2|-|-|TRBJ2-7
CASSLSNSYEQYF
TGTGCCAGCAGCTTGTCGAATTCCTACGAGCAGTACTTC
>TRBV7-9|-|-|TRBJ2-2
CASSWRAGTGELFF
TGTGCCAGCAGCTGGCGGGCGGGCACCGGGGAGCTGTTTTTT
>TRBV9|-|TRBD2|TRBJ2-3
CASSRDGGAGDTQYF
TGTGCCAGCTCCCGTGACGGGGGGGCAGGAGATACGCAGTATTTT
>TRBV7-6|-|-|TRBJ2-2
CASTPWGAGELFF
TGTGCCAGCACCCCGTGGGGGGCCGGGGAGCTGTTTTTT
>TRBV11-1|-|-|TRBJ2-7
CASSLVGEQYF
TGTGCCAGCAGCTTAGTTGGCGAGCAGTACTTC
>TRBV11-2|-|TRBD2|TRBJ2-1
CASHIAGNYNEQFF
TGTGCCAGCCACATAGCGGGGAATTACAATGAGCAGTTCTTC
>TRBV6-1|-|-|TRBJ1-5
CASSEGLAIQPQHF
TGTGCCAGCAGTGAAGGCCTGGCCATTCAGCCCCAGCATTTT
>TRBV5-6|-|-|TRBJ2-1
CASSLGAGFPYNEQFF
TGTGCCAGCAGCTTGGGGGCGGGGTTCCCCTACAATGAGCAGTTCTTC
>TRBV9|once|TRBD1|TRBJ2-1
CASSGGQGRIDEQFF
TGTGCCAGCAGCGGCGGACAGGGGAGAATAGATGAGCAGTTCTTC
>TRBV28|-|-|TRBJ2-3
CASTETADTQYF
TGTGCCAGCACCGAAACGGCAGATACGCAGTATTTT